The clone carrying this T cell receptor (beta chain) was picked up many times. Its antigen is still unknown. The junction and the germline gene differ at one end; a read error may be behind it. These data originate in a study of CD8+CD57+ T cells in acquired aplastic anemia. Across the whole study: The mean DNA yield obtained from sorted CD4+ and CD8+ cells came to approximately 3 ug. The average read count for CD4+ cells in healthy donors was around 9.9 million.

In germline, CDR1 is SSHAT, CDR2 FNYEAQ (reference sequence). There are 14 residues in the CDR3. Points from the study as a whole: Approximately 27 CD8+ CDR3 sequences occurred in both the patients and the controls. Patients did not significantly differ from controls in CD8+ Simpson's diversity.

Genomic DNA templated the TCR beta VDJ and CDR3 profiling. MiXCR, run by TCRdb on the reads, gives a single entry per CDR3 protein. The sample has about 210,000 distinct CDR3 sequences, roughly 55% seen once. This receptor was taken from a human donor in good health. Sample: sorted CD4+, CD8+, or CD8+CD57+ T cells (not recorded which) from PBMCs. The chain combines TRBV7-7 with TRBJ2-5; 9 nucleotides line up with TRBD1. The CDR3 here is CASSWDRDGETQYF. Written as DNA, the CDR3 is TGTGCTAGCAGCTGGGACAGGGATGGCGAGACCCAGTACTTC.